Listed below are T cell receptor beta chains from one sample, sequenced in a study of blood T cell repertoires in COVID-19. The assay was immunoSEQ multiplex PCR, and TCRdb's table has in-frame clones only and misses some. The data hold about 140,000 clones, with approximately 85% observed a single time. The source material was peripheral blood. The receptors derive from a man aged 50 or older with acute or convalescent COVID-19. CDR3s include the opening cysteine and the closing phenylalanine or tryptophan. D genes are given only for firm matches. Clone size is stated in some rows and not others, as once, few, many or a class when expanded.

CDR3nt: TGTGCCAGCAGGCGGACAGCGATAAACACCATATATTTT
CDR3aa: CASRRTAINTIYF
abundance: -
v_gene: TRBV28
d_gene: -
j_gene: TRBJ1-3

CDR3nt: TGTGCCATCAGTCCAGAGAAGGGGGTTGGAGGAAACACCATATATTTT
CDR3aa: CAISPEKGVGGNTIYF
abundance: -
v_gene: TRBV10-3
d_gene: -
j_gene: TRBJ1-3

CDR3nt: TGTGCCAGCTCACCACCCCGGACAGGGGTGATGAACACTGAAGCTTTCTTT
CDR3aa: CASSPPRTGVMNTEAFF
abundance: -
v_gene: TRBV18
d_gene: TRBD1
j_gene: TRBJ1-1

CDR3nt: TGTGCCTGGGACAGGGTTACCCACGAGCAGTACTTC
CDR3aa: CAWDRVTHEQYF
abundance: -
v_gene: TRBV30
d_gene: TRBD1
j_gene: TRBJ2-7

CDR3nt: TGTGCCAGCTCACCGGGACTAGCGGAGACCTACGAGCAGTACTTC
CDR3aa: CASSPGLAETYEQYF
abundance: -
v_gene: TRBV18
d_gene: TRBD2
j_gene: TRBJ2-7

CDR3nt: TGTGCCAGCCAGCTTAATCAGGGGGCTTACTATGGCTACACCTTC
CDR3aa: CASQLNQGAYYGYTF
abundance: -
v_gene: TRBV5-5
d_gene: TRBD1
j_gene: TRBJ1-2

CDR3nt: TGTGCCAGCAGCTTAGGCGTTGAGCAGTTCTTC
CDR3aa: CASSLGVEQFF
abundance: -
v_gene: TRBV7-6
d_gene: -
j_gene: TRBJ2-1

CDR3nt: TGTGCCAGCAGCGAGCTGGACAGGGCCTGGTCTGGCTACACCTTC
CDR3aa: CASSELDRAWSGYTF
abundance: -
v_gene: TRBV7-2
d_gene: TRBD1
j_gene: TRBJ1-2

CDR3nt: TGTGCCAGCAGCTTAACTAGCGGGAACACCGGGGAGCTGTTTTTT
CDR3aa: CASSLTSGNTGELFF
abundance: -
v_gene: TRBV5-5
d_gene: TRBD2
j_gene: TRBJ2-2

CDR3nt: TGCAGCGTGACGGCAGACAGGGCGGGAGGCTACACCTTC
CDR3aa: CSVTADRAGGYTF
abundance: -
v_gene: TRBV29-1
d_gene: TRBD1
j_gene: TRBJ1-2

CDR3nt: TGTGCCAGCAGCGTAGGGGGGACAGCGAACACTGAAGCTTTCTTT
CDR3aa: CASSVGGTANTEAFF
abundance: -
v_gene: TRBV9
d_gene: TRBD1
j_gene: TRBJ1-1

CDR3nt: TGCAGCGTGTGGACTAGCGGGAGGGCAGATACGCAGTATTTT
CDR3aa: CSVWTSGRADTQYF
abundance: -
v_gene: TRBV29-1
d_gene: TRBD2
j_gene: TRBJ2-3

CDR3nt: TGCAGCGTTGTGAAGCGGCATACTTCAGGGCGTAGCGGCGAGCAGTACTTC
CDR3aa: CSVVKRHTSGRSGEQYF
abundance: -
v_gene: TRBV29-1
d_gene: -
j_gene: TRBJ2-7

CDR3nt: TGTGCCAGCAGTTCCCCCGGGACAGGGGTCTACGAGCAGTACTTC
CDR3aa: CASSSPGTGVYEQYF
abundance: -
v_gene: TRBV3-1/TRBV3-2
d_gene: TRBD1
j_gene: TRBJ2-7

CDR3nt: TGTGCCAGTAGGCAGGGGCCTGAAACCCAATACGAGCAGTACTTC
CDR3aa: CASRQGPETQYEQYF
abundance: -
v_gene: TRBV19
d_gene: -
j_gene: TRBJ2-7

CDR3nt: TGCGCCAGCAGCGTTTTAGCGGGGGGCACAGATACGCAGTATTTT
CDR3aa: CASSVLAGGTDTQYF
abundance: -
v_gene: TRBV5-1
d_gene: TRBD2
j_gene: TRBJ2-3

CDR3nt: TGTGCCAGCAAACTAGCCACAATCTCTGGAAACACCATATATTTT
CDR3aa: CASKLATISGNTIYF
abundance: -
v_gene: TRBV6-5
d_gene: -
j_gene: TRBJ1-3

CDR3nt: TGTGCCAGCTCACCTCTGGGACTTTCCAATGAGCAGTTCTTC
CDR3aa: CASSPLGLSNEQFF
abundance: once
v_gene: TRBV18
d_gene: -
j_gene: TRBJ2-1

CDR3nt: TGTGCCAGCAGTTACGGGGGAGGCGAGAGTTTGGGCTACACCTTC
CDR3aa: CASSYGGGESLGYTF
abundance: -
v_gene: TRBV6-2/TRBV6-3
d_gene: -
j_gene: TRBJ1-2

CDR3nt: TGTGCCAGCAGCTTAGCGGCGGAGGGCCCCTACGAGCAGTACTTC
CDR3aa: CASSLAAEGPYEQYF
abundance: -
v_gene: TRBV7-2
d_gene: -
j_gene: TRBJ2-7

CDR3nt: TGTGCCAGCAGTTACGCTTCCGGGACAGTTAATAGCAATCAGCCCCAGCATTTT
CDR3aa: CASSYASGTVNSNQPQHF
abundance: -
v_gene: TRBV6-2/TRBV6-3
d_gene: TRBD1
j_gene: TRBJ1-5

CDR3nt: TGTGCCAGCAGCTTAGCTACAGGGGGCGCCCCCTACGAGCAGTACTTC
CDR3aa: CASSLATGGAPYEQYF
abundance: -
v_gene: TRBV5-4
d_gene: TRBD1
j_gene: TRBJ2-7

CDR3nt: TGTGCCAGCAGTTTACAACTAACTAATGAAAAACTGTTTTTT
CDR3aa: CASSLQLTNEKLFF
abundance: -
v_gene: TRBV28
d_gene: -
j_gene: TRBJ1-4

CDR3nt: TGTGCCTGGAGTTGGGACAGGCCCTATGGCTACACCTTC
CDR3aa: CAWSWDRPYGYTF
abundance: -
v_gene: TRBV30
d_gene: TRBD1
j_gene: TRBJ1-2

CDR3nt: TGCAGCGGAACGTCCCAGGACGAGCAGTACTTC
CDR3aa: CSGTSQDEQYF
abundance: few
v_gene: TRBV29-1
d_gene: -
j_gene: TRBJ2-7

CDR3nt: TGTGCCAGCAGCGACCGGCGACTGAGCGGCACAGATACGCAGTATTTT
CDR3aa: CASSDRRLSGTDTQYF
abundance: -
v_gene: TRBV21-1
d_gene: -
j_gene: TRBJ2-3

CDR3nt: TGCGCCAGCGGACACAACAATGAGCAGTTCTTC
CDR3aa: CASGHNNEQFF
abundance: -
v_gene: TRBV10-2
d_gene: -
j_gene: TRBJ2-1